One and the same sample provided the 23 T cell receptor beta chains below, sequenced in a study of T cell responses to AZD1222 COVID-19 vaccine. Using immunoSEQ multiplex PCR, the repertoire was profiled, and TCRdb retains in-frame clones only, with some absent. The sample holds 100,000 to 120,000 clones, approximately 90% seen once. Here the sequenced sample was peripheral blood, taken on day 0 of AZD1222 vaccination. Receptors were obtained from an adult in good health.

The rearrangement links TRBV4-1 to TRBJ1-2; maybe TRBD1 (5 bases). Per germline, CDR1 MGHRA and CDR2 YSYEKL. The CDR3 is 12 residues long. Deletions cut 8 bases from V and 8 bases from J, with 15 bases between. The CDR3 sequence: CASSPGGGGYTF. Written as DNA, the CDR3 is TGCGCCAGCTCTCCCGGGGGAGGGGGCTACACCTTC.

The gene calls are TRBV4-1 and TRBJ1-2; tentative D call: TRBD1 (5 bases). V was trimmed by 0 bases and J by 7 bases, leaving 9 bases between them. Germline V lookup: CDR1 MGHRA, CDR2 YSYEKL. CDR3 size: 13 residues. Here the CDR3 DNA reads TGCGCCAGCAGCCAAGATCGACAGCTTGGCTACACCTTC. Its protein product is CASSQDRQLGYTF.

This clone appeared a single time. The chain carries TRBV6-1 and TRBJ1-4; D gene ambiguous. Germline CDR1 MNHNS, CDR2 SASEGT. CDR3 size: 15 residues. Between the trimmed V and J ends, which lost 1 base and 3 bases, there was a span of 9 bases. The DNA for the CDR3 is TGTGCCAGCAGTGAAGAAGGCGGACCTAATGAAAAACTGTTTTTT. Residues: CASSEEGGPNEKLFF.

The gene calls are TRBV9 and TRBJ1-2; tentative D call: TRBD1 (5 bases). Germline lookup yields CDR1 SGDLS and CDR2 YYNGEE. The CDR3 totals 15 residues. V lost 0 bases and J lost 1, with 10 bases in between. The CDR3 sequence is CASSVGEGLNYGYTF. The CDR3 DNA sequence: TGTGCCAGCAGCGTAGGTGAGGGGCTTAACTATGGCTACACCTTC.

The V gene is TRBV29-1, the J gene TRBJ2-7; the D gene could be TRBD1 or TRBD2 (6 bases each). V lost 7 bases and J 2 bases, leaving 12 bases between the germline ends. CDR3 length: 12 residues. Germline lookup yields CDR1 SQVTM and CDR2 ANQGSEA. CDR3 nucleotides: TGCAGCGGACGGGGGCCAGCCTACGAGCAGTACTTC. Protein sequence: CSGRGPAYEQYF.

CDR3 sequence (DNA): TGTGCCAGCAGCTTAGTTGAGCTTAAGACCGCCTGGGTCTACGAGCAGTACTTC. Amino acids: CASSLVELKTAWVYEQYF. The chain employs TRBV11-2 and TRBJ2-7; D remains ambiguous. This CDR3 has 18 residues. V lost 1 base and J lost 3, with 22 bases in between. Germline V gives CDR1 SGHAT, CDR2 FQNNGV.

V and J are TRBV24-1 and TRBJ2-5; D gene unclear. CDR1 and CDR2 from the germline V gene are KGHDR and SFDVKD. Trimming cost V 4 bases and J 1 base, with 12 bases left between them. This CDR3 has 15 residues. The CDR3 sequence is CATSDRRQSQETQYF. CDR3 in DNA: TGTGCCACCAGTGACCGACGGCAGAGCCAAGAGACCCAGTACTTC.

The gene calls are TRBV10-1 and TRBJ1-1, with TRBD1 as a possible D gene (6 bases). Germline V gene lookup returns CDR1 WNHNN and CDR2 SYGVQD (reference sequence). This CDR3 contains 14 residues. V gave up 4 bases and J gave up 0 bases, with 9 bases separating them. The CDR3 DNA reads TGCGCCAGCAGTGTAGGGGGTATGAACACTGAAGCTTTCTTT. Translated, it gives CASSVGGMNTEAFF.

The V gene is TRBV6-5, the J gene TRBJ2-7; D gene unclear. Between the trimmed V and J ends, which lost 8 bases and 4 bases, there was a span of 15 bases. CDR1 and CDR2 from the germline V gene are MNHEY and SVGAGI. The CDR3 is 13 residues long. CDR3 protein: CASGSVTLYEQYF. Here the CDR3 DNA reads TGTGCCAGCGGATCGGTCACGCTATACGAGCAGTACTTC.

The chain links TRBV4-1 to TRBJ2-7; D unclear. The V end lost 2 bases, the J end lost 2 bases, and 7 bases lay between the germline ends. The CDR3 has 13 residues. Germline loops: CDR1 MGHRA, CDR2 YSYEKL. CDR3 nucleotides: TGCGCCAGCAGCCAAAGCAGAGCCTACGAGCAGTACTTC. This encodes CASSQSRAYEQYF.

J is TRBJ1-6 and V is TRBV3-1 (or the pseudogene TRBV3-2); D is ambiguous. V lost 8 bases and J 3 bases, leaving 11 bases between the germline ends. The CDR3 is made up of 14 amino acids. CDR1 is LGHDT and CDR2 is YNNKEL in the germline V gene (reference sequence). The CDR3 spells CASQAGHYNSPLHF. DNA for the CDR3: TGTGCCAGCCAGGCCGGGCACTATAATTCACCCCTCCACTTT.

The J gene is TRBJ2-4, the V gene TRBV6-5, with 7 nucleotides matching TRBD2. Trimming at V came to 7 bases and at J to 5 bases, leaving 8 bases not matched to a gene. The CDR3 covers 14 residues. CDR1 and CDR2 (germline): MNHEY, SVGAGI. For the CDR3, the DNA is TGTGCCAGCACCTCAGCGGGATCGCAAAACATTCAGTACTTC. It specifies CASTSAGSQNIQYF.

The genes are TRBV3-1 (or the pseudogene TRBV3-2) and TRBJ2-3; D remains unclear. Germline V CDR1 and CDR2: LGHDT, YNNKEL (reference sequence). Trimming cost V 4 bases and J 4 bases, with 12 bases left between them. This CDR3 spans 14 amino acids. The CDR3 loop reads CASSRWLISDTQYF. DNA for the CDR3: TGTGCCAGCAGCCGGTGGTTAATATCAGATACGCAGTATTTT.

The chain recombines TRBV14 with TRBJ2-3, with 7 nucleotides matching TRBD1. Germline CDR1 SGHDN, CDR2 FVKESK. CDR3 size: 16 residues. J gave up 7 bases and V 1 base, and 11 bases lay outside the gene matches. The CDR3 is CASSQVWDSITNTQYF. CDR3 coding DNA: TGTGCCAGCAGCCAAGTATGGGACAGTATAACGAATACGCAGTATTTT.

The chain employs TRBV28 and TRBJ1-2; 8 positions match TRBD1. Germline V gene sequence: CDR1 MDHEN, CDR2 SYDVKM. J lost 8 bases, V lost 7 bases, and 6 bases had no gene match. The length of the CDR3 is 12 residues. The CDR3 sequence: CASIPDRGGYTF. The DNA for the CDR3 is TGTGCCAGCATTCCTGACAGGGGCGGCTACACCTTC.

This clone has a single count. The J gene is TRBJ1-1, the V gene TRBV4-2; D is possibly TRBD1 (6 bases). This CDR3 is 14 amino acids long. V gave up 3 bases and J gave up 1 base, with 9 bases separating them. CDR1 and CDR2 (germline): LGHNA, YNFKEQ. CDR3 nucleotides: TGTGCCAGCAGCCAGTTGACAGGGAACACTGAAGCTTTCTTT. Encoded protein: CASSQLTGNTEAFF.

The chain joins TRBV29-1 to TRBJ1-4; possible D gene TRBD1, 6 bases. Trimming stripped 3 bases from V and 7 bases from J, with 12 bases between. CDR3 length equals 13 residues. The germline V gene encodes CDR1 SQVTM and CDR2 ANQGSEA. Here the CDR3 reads CSVEGQGREKLFF. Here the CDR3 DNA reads TGCAGCGTTGAGGGGCAGGGGCGTGAAAAACTGTTTTTT.

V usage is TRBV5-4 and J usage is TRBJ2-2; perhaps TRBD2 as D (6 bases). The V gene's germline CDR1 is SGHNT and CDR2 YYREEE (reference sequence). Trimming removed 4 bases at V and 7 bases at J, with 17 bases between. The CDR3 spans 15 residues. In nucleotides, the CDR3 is TGTGCCAGCAGCCAAGGTCCCACCGGGGGCGGGGAGCTGTTTTTT. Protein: CASSQGPTGGGELFF. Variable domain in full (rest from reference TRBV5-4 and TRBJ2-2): ETGVTQSPTHLIKTRGQQVTLRCSSQSGHNTVSWYQQALGQGPQFIFQYYREEENGRGNFPPRFSGLQFPNYSSELNVNALELDDSALYLCASSQGPTGGGELFFGEGSRLTVL.

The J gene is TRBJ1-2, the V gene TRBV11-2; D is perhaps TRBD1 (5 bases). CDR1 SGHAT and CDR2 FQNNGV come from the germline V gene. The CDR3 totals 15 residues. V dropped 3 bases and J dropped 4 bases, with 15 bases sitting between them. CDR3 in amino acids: CASSLGPSPSYGYTF. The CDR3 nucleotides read TGTGCCAGCAGCTTGGGACCAAGCCCCTCCTATGGCTACACCTTC.

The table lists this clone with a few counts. CDR3 region: CASTPSRYGNSPLHF. DNA of the CDR3: TGTGCCAGCACTCCTAGCCGTTACGGGAATTCACCCCTCCACTTT. J is TRBJ1-6 and V is TRBV2; D remains ambiguous. The CDR3 contains 15 residues. Looked up from germline, CDR1 is SNHLY and CDR2 is FYNNEI. V dropped 7 bases and J dropped 7 bases, with 17 bases sitting between them. The variable domain in full, with the rest retrieved from reference TRBV2 and TRBJ1-6, is EPEVTQTPSHQVTQMGQEVILRCVPISNHLYFYWYRQILGQKVEFLVSFYNNEISEKSEIFDDQFSVERPDGSNFTLKIRSTKLEDSAMYFCASTPSRYGNSPLHFGNGTRLTVT.

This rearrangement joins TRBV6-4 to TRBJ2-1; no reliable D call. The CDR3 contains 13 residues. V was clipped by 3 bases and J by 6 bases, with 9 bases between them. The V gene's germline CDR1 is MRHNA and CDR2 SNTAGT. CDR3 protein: CASSESGFNEQFF. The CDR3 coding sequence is TGTGCCAGCAGTGAGAGTGGGTTCAATGAGCAGTTCTTC.

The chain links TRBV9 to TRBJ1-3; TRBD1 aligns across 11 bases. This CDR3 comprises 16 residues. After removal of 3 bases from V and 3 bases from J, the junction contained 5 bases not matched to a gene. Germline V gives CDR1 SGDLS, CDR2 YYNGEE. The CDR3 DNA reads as TGTGCCAGCAGCGCAGGACAGGGGGCAGGTGGAAACACCATATATTTT. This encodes CASSAGQGAGGNTIYF.

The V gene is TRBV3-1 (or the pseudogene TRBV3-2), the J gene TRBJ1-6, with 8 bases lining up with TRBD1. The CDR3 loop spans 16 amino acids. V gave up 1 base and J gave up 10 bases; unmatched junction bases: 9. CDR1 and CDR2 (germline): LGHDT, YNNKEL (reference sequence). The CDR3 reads CASSQAPGQGGSPLHF. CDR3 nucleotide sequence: TGTGCCAGCAGCCAAGCCCCCGGACAGGGTGGATCACCCCTCCACTTT.